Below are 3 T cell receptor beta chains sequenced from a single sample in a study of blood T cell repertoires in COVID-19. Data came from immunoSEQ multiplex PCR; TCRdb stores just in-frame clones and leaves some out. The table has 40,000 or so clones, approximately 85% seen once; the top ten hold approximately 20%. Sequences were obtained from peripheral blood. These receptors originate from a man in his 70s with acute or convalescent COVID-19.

CDR3 residues: CASSPQSVGEFF. CDR3 in DNA: TGTGCCAGCAGCCCCCAGAGCGTAGGAGAGTTCTTC. The genes are TRBV7-9 and TRBJ2-1; D uncertain. The V gene lost 5 bases and the J gene lost 14 bases, with 16 bases spanning the gap. The CDR3 is 12 amino acids. Germline V gives CDR1 SEHNR, CDR2 FQNEAQ (reference sequence). The variable domain in full, completed from reference TRBV7-9 and TRBJ2-1, reads DTGVSQNPRHKITKRGQNVTFRCDPISEHNRLYWYRQTLGQGPEFLTYFQNEAQLEKSRLLSDRFSAERPKGSFSTLEIQRTEQGDSAMYLCASSPQSVGEFFGPGTRLTVL.

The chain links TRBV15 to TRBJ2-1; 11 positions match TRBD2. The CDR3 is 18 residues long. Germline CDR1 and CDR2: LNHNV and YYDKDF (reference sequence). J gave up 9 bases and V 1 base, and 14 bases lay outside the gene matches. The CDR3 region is CATSRAQAQLAGDSEQFF. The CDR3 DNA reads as TGTGCCACCAGCAGAGCCCAGGCCCAACTAGCGGGAGATTCTGAGCAGTTCTTC.

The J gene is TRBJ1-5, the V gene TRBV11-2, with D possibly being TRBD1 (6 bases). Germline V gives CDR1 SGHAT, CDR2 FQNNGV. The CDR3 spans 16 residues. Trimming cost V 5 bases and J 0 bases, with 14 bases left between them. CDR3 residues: CASSLGTLYSNQPQHF. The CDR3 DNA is TGTGCCAGCAGCCTCGGGACACTTTATAGCAATCAGCCCCAGCATTTT.